These 9 T cell receptor beta chains were all obtained from the same sample, sequenced in a study of cytomegalovirus exposure and HLA in healthy donors. PCR employed 60 Vbeta and 13 Jbeta primers. This table comes from immunoSEQ multiplex PCR, and its TCRdb copy is limited to in-frame clones, with some not included. The sample yields some 190,000 clones, more than 65% seen once. The sample consisted of PBMCs. These receptors all stem from a female donor in good health and CMV-seronegative.

This chain uses TRBV2 with TRBJ2-3; a possible D gene is TRBD2 (7 bases). Between the trimmed V and J ends, which lost 2 bases and 2 bases, there was a span of 14 bases. Germline V gene sequence: CDR1 SNHLY, CDR2 FYNNEI. The CDR3 is 16 amino acids. CDR3 nucleotides: TGTGCCAGCAGTGAAAGGGCGGGGGCTCACACAGATACGCAGTATTTT. This sequence encodes CASSERAGAHTDTQYF.

V and J are TRBV27 and TRBJ2-1; 10 bases are a match to TRBD2. With 5 bases clipped from V and 4 bases from J, the junction kept 5 bases outside the gene matches. The V gene's germline CDR1 is MNHEY and CDR2 SMNVEV (reference sequence). CDR3 length: 15 residues. The CDR3 DNA sequence: TGTGCCAGCAGTCCCCCACTAGCGGGGTACAATGAGCAGTTCTTC. It yields the protein CASSPPLAGYNEQFF.

J is TRBJ2-7 and V is TRBV29-1; D is unresolved. Germline CDR1 and CDR2: SQVTM and ANQGSEA. V was clipped by 6 bases and J by 4 bases, with 7 bases between them. The CDR3 length is 10 residues. The CDR3 bases are TGCAGCGTAAGAGAATACGAGCAGTACTTC. Protein sequence: CSVREYEQYF.

The gene calls are TRBV7-9 and TRBJ2-5; D perhaps matches TRBD1 (6 bases). CDR1 is SEHNR, CDR2 FQNEAQ, per germline (reference sequence). The CDR3 has 14 residues. The V gene lost 1 base and the J gene lost 1 base, with 7 bases spanning the gap. CDR3 sequence reads: CASSLEGGQETQYF. The DNA of the CDR3 is TGTGCCAGCAGCTTAGAAGGGGGCCAAGAGACCCAGTACTTC.

V gene TRBV19 combines with J gene TRBJ1-1; TRBD1 matches at 10 bases. The V and J ends lost 3 bases and 5 bases, in that order; junction bases with no gene match: 0. Germline V gene sequence: CDR1 LNHDA, CDR2 SQIVND (reference sequence). This CDR3 comprises 13 residues. The CDR3 nucleotides read TGTGCCAGTAGTATGGGACAGGGGACTGAAGCTTTCTTT. Its translation is CASSMGQGTEAFF.

The chain employs TRBV4-2 and TRBJ2-3; weak D call: TRBD2 (6 bases). The germline V gene has CDR1 LGHNA and CDR2 YNFKEQ. The CDR3 has 12 residues. The CDR3 nucleotides read TGTGCGGCGGGGCGGGTAGAGGATACGCAGTATTTT. Translation gives CAAGRVEDTQYF.

The chain recombines TRBV18 with TRBJ1-6; TRBD1 matches 11 bases. The CDR3 runs 18 residues. CDR1 KGHSH and CDR2 LQKENI come from the germline V gene. V lost 1 base and J lost 10; bases outside the gene matches: 12. The CDR3 nucleotides are TGTGCCAGCTCACCACGGGGAGGACAGGGGGCTCTACCATCACCCCTCCACTTT. Its protein product is CASSPRGGQGALPSPLHF.

J is TRBJ2-1 and V is TRBV10-3, with D possibly TRBD1 on 6 matching bases. CDR3 length: 13 amino acids. From germline, CDR1 is ENHRY and CDR2 SYGVKD. V lost 6 bases and J 6 bases, leaving 12 bases between the germline ends. The CDR3 reads CAIRGTGTNEQFF. The CDR3 DNA sequence: TGTGCCATCAGGGGAACAGGGACCAATGAGCAGTTCTTC.

The chain joins TRBV29-1 to TRBJ2-7; tentative D call: TRBD2 (6 bases). The V and J ends lost 0 bases and 6 bases respectively, with 18 bases between them. Germline V gene lookup returns CDR1 SQVTM and CDR2 ANQGSEA. This CDR3 is built from 15 residues. The CDR3 DNA reads as TGCAGCGTTGAAGAGGATTACGGGGGTATAGGCGAGCAGTACTTC. Amino acids: CSVEEDYGGIGEQYF.